This is a list of T cell receptor beta chains from one sample in a study of blood T cell repertoires in COVID-19. TCRdb's table, derived via immunoSEQ multiplex PCR, lists solely in-frame clones and lacks some. The table records some 170,000 clones, 82% of them present only once. The specimen sequenced was peripheral blood. The receptors originated from a woman between 70 and 85 years old with acute or convalescent COVID-19. CDR3s include the opening cysteine and the closing phenylalanine or tryptophan. The order of the fields is D gene, V gene, clone size, J gene, CDR3 DNA, CDR3 protein. The D gene is left open where the match is weak. For some rows the clone size is stated as once, few or many, or as a class when expanded; others skip it.

>-|TRBV7-6|-|TRBJ2-7
TGTGCCAGCAGCCCATACTTAGCCCCCTCCTTCGCGGGACAGAGAGTCTACGAGCAGTACTTC
CASSPYLAPSFAGQRVYEQYF
>TRBD1|TRBV19|-|TRBJ1-1
TGTGCCAGTAGTACAGGGGGCTACGCTGAAGCTTTCTTT
CASSTGGYAEAFF
>TRBD2|TRBV9|-|TRBJ2-3
TGTGCCAGCAGCGTAGTAGGTAGAGCGGGAGGTCTAACAGATACGCAGTATTTT
CASSVVGRAGGLTDTQYF
>-|TRBV6-5|-|TRBJ1-2
TGTGCCAGCAGCTCCAACCGAGGTTTTGGCTACACCTTC
CASSSNRGFGYTF
>TRBD2|TRBV6-5|-|TRBJ2-2
TGTGCCAGCAGTCAGGGAGGGTGGGGCACCGGGGAGCTGTTTTTT
CASSQGGWGTGELFF
>TRBD2|TRBV30|-|TRBJ2-1
TGTGCCTCCTCGAGTCTCTCACCAGGCGGGGGATACAATGAGCAGTTCTTC
CASSSLSPGGGYNEQFF
>TRBD2|TRBV6-1|-|TRBJ2-5
TGTGCCAGCAGTGAAAACGGCGGGAGGGCCCAGGCCCAGTACTTC
CASSENGGRAQAQYF
>-|TRBV21-1|-|TRBJ2-1
TGTGCCAGCAGCAAAAGGCAGGGTCCCTACAATGAGCAGTTCTTC
CASSKRQGPYNEQFF
>-|TRBV7-6|-|TRBJ2-2
TGTGCCAGCGGGGACGGGGGACCTGGGGAGCTGTTTTTT
CASGDGGPGELFF
>TRBD1|TRBV3-1/TRBV3-2|-|TRBJ1-5
TGTGCCAGCAGCCTGACAGGGGGGCCCCAGCATTTT
CASSLTGGPQHF
>-|TRBV6-2/TRBV6-3|-|TRBJ1-4
TGTGCCAGCAGCCCCCATCGGATCGGGATCGGCGAGTTT
CASSPHRIGIGEF
>-|TRBV7-9|-|TRBJ1-2
TGTGCCAGCAGCTTAGCGCTACCGTACTATGGCTACACCTTC
CASSLALPYYGYTF
>TRBD2|TRBV5-1|-|TRBJ2-3
TGCGCCAGCAGCCCCGGTCGAAGCGGGATCACAGATACGCAGTATTTT
CASSPGRSGITDTQYF
>TRBD1|TRBV7-9|-|TRBJ1-5
TGTGCCAGCAGTCCGGACAGGGTGAATCAGCCCCAGCATTTT
CASSPDRVNQPQHF
>TRBD1|TRBV14|-|TRBJ1-2
TGTGCCAGCAGCGACCGACAGGGTCCTTTCTATGGCTACACCTTC
CASSDRQGPFYGYTF
>-|TRBV7-8|-|TRBJ1-6
TGTGCCAGCAGCTTAGGAGGAGATAATTCACCCCTCCACTTT
CASSLGGDNSPLHF
>TRBD1|TRBV5-4|-|TRBJ1-1
TGTGCCAGCAGCCAAGGACAGGAGGTGAACACTGAAGCTTTCTTT
CASSQGQEVNTEAFF
>-|TRBV7-2|-|TRBJ2-1
TGTGCCAGCAGCCAGACAGCATCGGGCAATGAGCAGTTCTTC
CASSQTASGNEQFF
>TRBD1|TRBV18|-|TRBJ1-2
TGTGCCAGCTCACCTCGTACAACGGGACAGGATAACTATGGCTACACCTTC
CASSPRTTGQDNYGYTF
>TRBD1|TRBV27|-|TRBJ1-1
TGTGCCAGCAGTTCGCGCACAGGGGGCTTCTGGGGAGCTTTCTTT
CASSSRTGGFWGAFF
>TRBD1|TRBV11-1|-|TRBJ1-2
TGTGCCAGCAGCTTAGCGGGGACAGGGATGTCCGCCACCTTC
CASSLAGTGMSATF
>-|TRBV27|-|TRBJ1-2
TGTGCCAGCAGTTCACACGACATGATGGGTAGCTACACCTTC
CASSSHDMMGSYTF
>-|TRBV5-1|-|TRBJ1-3
TGCGCCAGCAGCTCGCCCACAGGGAAGTCTGGAAACACCATATATTTT
CASSSPTGKSGNTIYF
>-|TRBV7-6|-|TRBJ2-7
TGTGCCAGCAGCTTAGCGGGCCCGTCCCCGGCCTACGAGCAGTACTTC
CASSLAGPSPAYEQYF
>-|TRBV5-8|-|TRBJ2-4
TGTGCCAGCAGCGCGGGACAGATAGCCAAAAACATTCAGTACTTC
CASSAGQIAKNIQYF
>-|TRBV19|-|TRBJ1-1
TGTGCCAGTAGATCACAGGGCTTGGGGTACACTGAAGCTTTCTTT
CASRSQGLGYTEAFF
>-|TRBV6-5|-|TRBJ1-2
TGTGCCAGCAGACGCGGGGCCTATGGCTACACCTTC
CASRRGAYGYTF
>-|TRBV15|-|TRBJ1-4
TGTGCCACCAGCAGAGATCTAGGGAGGGCCCGGGTCAGAAATGAAAAACTGTTTTTT
CATSRDLGRARVRNEKLFF
>-|TRBV4-2|-|TRBJ2-3
TGTGCCAGCAGCCAAGATATCGCGGGATGGACTAGCACAGATACGCAGTATTTT
CASSQDIAGWTSTDTQYF
>-|TRBV30|-|TRBJ1-6
TGTGCCTGGAGCCACGCGGGGGCGCAGAATTCACCCCTCCACTTT
CAWSHAGAQNSPLHF
>-|TRBV18|-|TRBJ2-3
TGTGCCAGCTCACCACACAGTGCAGATACGCAGTATTTT
CASSPHSADTQYF
>-|TRBV6-1|-|TRBJ1-6
TGTGCCAGCGGTAGCTCCTATAATTCACCCCTCCACTTT
CASGSSYNSPLHF
>TRBD1|TRBV19|-|TRBJ1-5
TGTGCCAGTAGCCTAAACAGGGGAGGCGTTCAGCCCCAGCATTTT
CASSLNRGGVQPQHF
>TRBD1|TRBV9|-|TRBJ1-2
TGTGCCAGCAGCGTTGGGACAGGGAACTATGGCTACACCTTC
CASSVGTGNYGYTF
>-|TRBV14|-|TRBJ1-3
TGTGCCAGCAGCCAATTCGATCCGGGACTCTCTGGAAACACCATATATTTT
CASSQFDPGLSGNTIYF
>-|TRBV11-2|-|TRBJ1-1
TGTGCCAGCAGCTCCTACGACTCTGAAGCTTTCTTT
CASSSYDSEAFF
>-|TRBV5-1|-|TRBJ2-5
TGCGCCAGCAGCCCGGTAAGAGAGACCCAGTACTTC
CASSPVRETQYF
>TRBD2|TRBV10-3|-|TRBJ2-2
TGTGCCATCAGTGAGAAACCGGGGGAAAGAACTAGCGGGAGCCCCGGGGAGCTGTTTTTT
CAISEKPGERTSGSPGELFF
>TRBD1|TRBV5-1|-|TRBJ1-1
TGCGCCAGCAGGTTGGGACAGGGGGCGGCTGAAGCTTTCTTT
CASRLGQGAAEAFF
>TRBD1|TRBV15|few|TRBJ2-2
TGTGCCACCAGCAACCGACAGGGGATCCCCGGGGAGCTGTTTTTT
CATSNRQGIPGELFF
>-|TRBV18|few|TRBJ1-1
TGTGCCAGCTCACCACCTAGGCGGACAGCCGCTTTCTTT
CASSPPRRTAAFF
>TRBD1|TRBV11-2|-|TRBJ1-4
TGTGCCAGCAGCGCGCCAGGGGGCAGTGAAAAACTGTTTTTT
CASSAPGGSEKLFF
>-|TRBV29-1|-|TRBJ2-6
TGCAGCGTCCTAGGGGGTTCTGGGGCCAACGTCCTGACTTTC
CSVLGGSGANVLTF
>-|TRBV4-3|-|TRBJ1-4
TGCGCCAGCAGCCAAGAGACACAGGGAATGGGGGAAAAACTGTTTTTT
CASSQETQGMGEKLFF
>-|TRBV7-9|-|TRBJ1-2
TGTGCCAGCAGCAACTGGGGCGGCTACACCTTC
CASSNWGGYTF
>-|TRBV12-3/TRBV12-4|-|TRBJ2-2
TGTGCCAGCAGTACCCCGCCGGCCGGGGAGCTGTTTTTT
CASSTPPAGELFF
>-|TRBV4-2|-|TRBJ2-1
TGTGCCAGCAGCGAGAGTTGGAGCGGAGGGAATGAGCAGTTCTTC
CASSESWSGGNEQFF
>TRBD1|TRBV13|-|TRBJ2-5
TGTGCCAGCAGCAGCAGGACAGGGGACGAAGAGACCCAGTACTTC
CASSSRTGDEETQYF
>-|TRBV19|-|TRBJ2-7
TGTGCCAGTAGTGTGGACAGCTCCTCCTACGAGCAGTACTTC
CASSVDSSSYEQYF
>TRBD1|TRBV7-2|-|TRBJ1-4
TGTGCCAGCAGAAAAACAGGGGTAACTAATGAAAAACTGTTTTTT
CASRKTGVTNEKLFF
>-|TRBV5-8|-|TRBJ2-3
TGTGCCAGCAGCTTGGCCGGGGTTACGCAGTATTTT
CASSLAGVTQYF
>-|TRBV6-5|-|TRBJ1-4
TGTGCCAGCAGTACCCGAGAGTCAACTAATGAAAAACTGTTTTTT
CASSTRESTNEKLFF
>-|TRBV5-6|few|TRBJ1-1
TGTGCCAGCAGCTTGGTTCAGGTGAACACTGAAGCTTTCTTT
CASSLVQVNTEAFF
>TRBD2|TRBV28|-|TRBJ2-3
TGTGCCAGCAGTTCCCTCCCAAAGACTAGCGGGGGGACAGATACGCAGTATTTT
CASSSLPKTSGGTDTQYF
>TRBD1|TRBV6-5|-|TRBJ1-4
TGTGCCATACAGGGACAGGGATTAATCGGGGAAAAACTGTTTTTT
CAIQGQGLIGEKLFF
>TRBD1|TRBV2|-|TRBJ1-2
TGTGCCAGCAGCGAAGACGGGACAGGGTTTGGCTACACCTTC
CASSEDGTGFGYTF
>TRBD1|TRBV5-6|-|TRBJ1-3
TGTGCCAGCAGCGTCGACAGGGCTGGAAACACCATATATTTT
CASSVDRAGNTIYF
>TRBD1|TRBV28|-|TRBJ1-6
TGTGCCAGCACTTCCTTCGGGACAGGGCACTCACCCCTCCACTTT
CASTSFGTGHSPLHF
>-|TRBV30|few|TRBJ1-5
TGTGCCTGGAGTGTGCAGGGTGATCAGCCCCAGCATTTT
CAWSVQGDQPQHF